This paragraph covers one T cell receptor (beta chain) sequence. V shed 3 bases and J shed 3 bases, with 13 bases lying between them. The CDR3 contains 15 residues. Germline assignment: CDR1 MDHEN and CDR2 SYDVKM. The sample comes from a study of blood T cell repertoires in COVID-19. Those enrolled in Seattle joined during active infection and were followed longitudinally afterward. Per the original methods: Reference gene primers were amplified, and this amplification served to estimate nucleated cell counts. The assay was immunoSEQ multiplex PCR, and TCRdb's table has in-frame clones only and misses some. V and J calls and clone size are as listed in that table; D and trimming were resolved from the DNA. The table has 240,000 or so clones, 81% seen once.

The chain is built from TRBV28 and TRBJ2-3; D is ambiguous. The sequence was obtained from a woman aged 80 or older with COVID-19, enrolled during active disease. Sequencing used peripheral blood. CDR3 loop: CASSFADQRTDTQYF. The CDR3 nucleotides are TGTGCCAGCAGTTTTGCGGATCAGAGAACAGATACGCAGTATTTT.